The rows below give T cell receptor beta chains drawn from one sample of a study of blood T cells in healthy people across ages. TCRdb fed the 5' RACE reads into MiXCR, producing one record per CDR3 protein. Seen here are more than 750,000 distinct CDR3 sequences, under 35% observed once, and the top ten hold roughly a tenth. The same specimen was also included in a second study, on T cells of mothers and their children.

Sequencing input: blood. The receptors derive from a middle-aged woman in good health. Each CDR3 is given with its conserved first and last residue. Fields, in order: V gene, J gene, D gene, clone size, CDR3 protein, CDR3 DNA. D genes are given only for firm matches. Clone size appears in some rows only: once, few, many, or a class for an expanded clone.

TRBV5-1	TRBJ2-4	TRBD2	few	CASSSGLAGSKVTKNIQYF	TGCGCCAGCAGCTCGGGACTAGCGGGAAGTAAGGTAACCAAAAACATTCAGTACTTC
TRBV29-1	TRBJ2-7	TRBD1	many	CSVESGQGYEQYF	TGCAGCGTTGAGTCGGGACAGGGTTACGAGCAGTACTTC
TRBV9	TRBJ2-3	TRBD1	many	CASSVVGTGGSTDTQYF	TGTGCCAGCAGCGTAGTGGGGACAGGGGGTAGCACAGATACGCAGTATTTT
TRBV4-2	TRBJ2-7	.	.	CASSQGGQRSYEQYF	TGTGCCAGCAGCCAAGGCGGACAGAGGTCCTACGAGCAGTACTTC
TRBV29-1	TRBJ1-3	.	.	CSVTPGGPGNTICF	TGCAGTGTTACCCCAGGAGGTCCCGGAAACACCATATGTTTT
TRBV4-1	TRBJ2-5	.	few	CASSQARGPAETQYF	TGCGCCAGCAGCCAAGCCCGGGGGCCGGCGGAGACCCAGTACTTC
TRBV6-5	TRBJ2-7	TRBD1	few	CASSVGTGSDEQYF	TGTGCCAGCAGTGTCGGGACAGGGAGTGACGAGCAGTACTTC
TRBV6-1	TRBJ2-7	.	.	CASSLDTYSYEQYF	TGTGCCAGCAGCTTGGACACCTACTCCTACGAGCAGTACTTC
TRBV6-5	TRBJ1-2	TRBD1	.	CASTPGTGRGYTF	TGTGCCAGCACCCCCGGGACAGGGCGCGGCTACACCTTC
TRBV29-1	TRBJ1-1	.	.	CSAALGGKAFF	TGCAGCGCCGCATTGGGCGGGAAAGCTTTCTTT
TRBV7-9	TRBJ1-1	.	.	CASSSRSRGLSTEAFF	TGTGCCAGCAGCTCCCGTAGCCGCGGGCTGAGCACTGAAGCTTTCTTT
TRBV7-2	TRBJ2-5	.	few	CASSSGGLGARETQYF	TGTGCCAGCAGCTCCGGAGGATTGGGGGCAAGAGAGACCCAGTACTTC
TRBV9	TRBJ2-5	.	many	CASSARHSAQETRYF	TGTGCCAGCAGCGCTAGACATTCTGCCCAAGAGACCCGGTACTTC
TRBV5-1	TRBJ2-7	TRBD1	few	CASSATGVNEQYF	TGCGCCAGCAGCGCGACAGGGGTGAACGAGCAGTACTTC
TRBV7-2	TRBJ2-5	.	many	CASSGATQYF	TGTGCCAGCTCCGGGGCGACCCAGTACTTC
TRBV15	TRBJ1-1	.	few	CATSTQETMNTEAFF	TGTGCCACCAGCACACAGGAGACTATGAACACTGAAGCTTTCTTT
TRBV19	TRBJ2-7	TRBD1	few	CASSAVFGTASYEQYF	TGTGCCAGTAGTGCGGTATTCGGGACAGCCTCCTACGAGCAGTACTTC
TRBV19	TRBJ1-1	.	few	CASSMAGYTEAFF	TGTGCCAGTAGTATGGCAGGGTACACTGAAGCTTTCTTT
TRBV7-2	TRBJ2-3	.	few	CASRAGRTDTQYF	TGTGCCAGCCGTGCAGGCCGCACAGATACGCAGTATTTT
TRBV7-9	TRBJ1-2	.	.	CASRPIYCGYTF	TGTGCCAGCAGGCCCATCTACTGTGGCTACACCTTC
TRBV11-2	TRBJ2-7	TRBD1	many	CASSLDRGRGYEQYF	TGTGCCAGCAGCTTGGACAGGGGGAGAGGGTACGAGCAGTACTTC
TRBV10-3	TRBJ2-7	.	many	CAISESGEQYF	TGTGCCATCAGTGAGTCTGGCGAGCAGTACTTC
TRBV5-1	TRBJ1-1	.	many	CASSLAMGRDGEAFF	TGCGCCAGCAGCTTGGCTATGGGGCGCGACGGTGAAGCTTTCTTT
TRBV27	TRBJ2-1	.	.	CASSLITAQVGEQFF	TGTGCCAGCAGTTTAATAACCGCCCAGGTGGGTGAGCAGTTCTTC
TRBV12-3/TRBV12-4	TRBJ1-5	TRBD1	many	CASSKTGLRDQPQHF	TGTGCCAGCAGTAAGACAGGGCTCAGGGATCAGCCCCAGCATTTT
TRBV5-1	TRBJ2-3	.	few	CASSEGNTDTQYF	TGCGCCAGCAGCGAGGGAAACACAGATACGCAGTATTTT
TRBV5-6	TRBJ2-1	TRBD1	.	CASSLAGPSTGFHNEQFF	TGTGCCAGCAGCTTGGCCGGGCCCTCGACAGGGTTTCACAATGAGCAGTTCTTC
TRBV7-2	TRBJ1-2	.	.	CASSLTNLDYGYTF	TGTGCCAGCAGCTTAACCAACCTAGACTATGGCTACACCTTC
TRBV18	TRBJ2-1	.	many	CASSPQGRNNEQFF	TGTGCCAGCTCACCTCAGGGTAGGAACAATGAGCAGTTCTTC
TRBV20-1	TRBJ1-1	.	few	CSAGVRTSTEAFF	TGCAGTGCTGGGGTCCGGACATCCACTGAAGCTTTCTTT
TRBV20-1	TRBJ1-5	.	many	CSAPRAGQPQHF	TGCAGTGCCCCCCGAGCAGGTCAGCCCCAGCATTTT
TRBV28	TRBJ1-2	TRBD1	few	CASSSNQAGGYGYTF	TGTGCCAGCAGTTCCAACCAAGCAGGGGGCTATGGCTACACCTTC
TRBV4-1	TRBJ2-3	.	once	CASSEPYRTKFVGTDTQYF	TGCGCCAGCAGCGAACCCTACAGGACTAAGTTCGTTGGCACAGATACGCAGTATTTT
TRBV7-8	TRBJ1-1	.	few	CASGSMMNTEAFF	TGTGCCAGCGGCAGCATGATGAACACTGAAGCTTTCTTT
TRBV5-4	TRBJ2-3	.	.	CASSARQSSRDTQYF	TGTGCCAGCAGCGCGCGGCAGAGCTCTCGAGATACGCAGTATTTT
TRBV6-1	TRBJ2-7	.	.	CASSDDGLTTYEQYF	TGTGCCAGCAGTGACGACGGATTAACTACCTACGAGCAGTACTTC
TRBV6-2/TRBV6-3	TRBJ1-1	.	.	CASSQQWTEAFF	TGTGCCAGCAGCCAACAGTGGACTGAAGCTTTCTTT
TRBV5-1	TRBJ1-2	TRBD1	.	CASSLDREGQGRYTF	TGCGCCAGCAGCTTAGACCGGGAAGGACAGGGGCGCTACACCTTC
TRBV7-2	TRBJ2-7	.	.	CASSSHRVIYEQYF	TGTGCCAGCAGCTCACACAGGGTAATATACGAGCAGTACTTC
TRBV28	TRBJ2-7	.	.	CASSFRPRQSSYEQYF	TGTGCCAGCAGTTTCCGACCAAGACAGAGCTCCTACGAGCAGTACTTC
TRBV12-3/TRBV12-4	TRBJ1-5	.	many	CASSLGGGQPQHF	TGTGCCAGCAGCCTGGGAGGGGGACAGCCCCAGCATTTT
TRBV27	TRBJ1-1	.	.	CASTRGGVGTEAFF	TGTGCCAGCACCCGAGGGGGAGTTGGCACTGAAGCTTTCTTT